This TCR beta chain was captured by sequencing in a study of T cell repertoires in aging, cancer and after chemotherapy. Looking at the study overall: Patients with chronic lymphocytic leukemia were sampled before and after fludarabine- or bendamustine-based chemotherapy.

There are 13 residues in the CDR3. Germline CDR1 is SGHNT and CDR2 is YYREEE (reference sequence). V lost 4 bases and J 7 bases, leaving 14 bases between the germline ends. Rearranged V-D-J TRB sequences were amplified with a mixed TRB-A/B primer pool. TCRdb recomputed calls from the multiplex PCR reads with MiXCR, one row per CDR3 protein. The top ten hold under 20% of the sample, which has about 5,000 distinct CDR3 sequences, around a third seen once. Peripheral blood genomic DNA, not sorted cells or RNA, was the template. This clonotype showed up just a few times. Its antigen is currently unknown. Study conclusions and caveats: Rebound thymic output was suggested by rising median generation probability during chemotherapy in each cancer cohort. In cancer patients, declining TCR diversity with age involved lost richness and lost evenness. Age-matched healthy donors had significantly more diverse, less clonal blood TCR repertoires than untreated cancer patients.

This sequence originates from a human donor with a blood cancer. The donor label of this sample is uncertain. This sequence joins TRBV5-4 and TRBJ1-2; tentative D call: TRBD1 (6 bases). The sequencing input was blood. In DNA form, the CDR3 reads TGTGCCAGCAGCGGATCAGGGGTTAGTGGCTACACCTTC. Its translation is CASSGSGVSGYTF.